The 23 T cell receptor beta chains listed next were all sequenced from one sample in a study of long-term antiretroviral therapy in people with HIV. The immunoSEQ assay was v3.0, run at survey level. Sequencing was performed with immunoSEQ multiplex PCR; in TCRdb, only in-frame clones are kept and a portion is missing. The sample lists tens of thousands of clones; 85% to 95% were seen once. This sample comprised unsorted PBMCs, obtained 5.3 years after starting antiretroviral therapy. All receptors derive from a man in his forties or fifties with HIV.

The J gene is TRBJ1-5, the V gene TRBV2; D is unclear. Germline assignment: CDR1 SNHLY and CDR2 FYNNEI. V lost 9 bases and J 5 bases, leaving 11 bases between the germline ends. The CDR3 is 12 residues long. The CDR3 protein is CASFSEDQPQHF. The DNA of the CDR3 is TGTGCCAGTTTCTCGGAGGATCAGCCCCAGCATTTT.

This rearrangement joins TRBV7-3 to TRBJ1-1; D gene ambiguous. CDR3 length: 13 amino acids. V was shortened by 5 bases and J by 4 bases, with 11 bases between the two germline ends. Germline CDR1 and CDR2: SGHTA and FQGTGA. CDR3 sequence: CASSARWGTEAFF. CDR3 DNA: TGTGCCAGCAGCGCCCGGTGGGGCACTGAAGCTTTCTTT.

This clone was picked up one time. V and J are TRBV7-8 and TRBJ2-7; TRBD2 agrees at 9 bases. Losses at the gene ends were 1 base for V and 6 bases for J; bases not matched to a gene: 1. Germline lookup yields CDR1 SGHVS and CDR2 FQNEAQ. The CDR3 covers 13 residues. The CDR3 loop is CASSLGGGAEQYF. CDR3 DNA sequence: TGTGCCAGCAGCTTAGGCGGGGGGGCCGAGCAGTACTTC.

V gene TRBV5-4 combines with J gene TRBJ1-2; TRBD1 matches at 9 bases. The V gene's germline CDR1 is SGHNT and CDR2 YYREEE (reference sequence). CDR3 length: 15 residues. Unmatched junction bases numbered 14, after V lost 4 bases and J lost 10 bases. CDR3 nucleotide sequence: TGTGCCAGCAGCGGGAACCCCGGGACAGGGTCAAACTACACCTTC. Translation gives CASSGNPGTGSNYTF.

The rearrangement uses TRBV18 and TRBJ2-3; 9 positions match TRBD2. Germline loops: CDR1 KGHSH, CDR2 LQKENI. Germline trimming cut 6 bases from V and 4 bases from J; bases unmatched to any gene: 11. The CDR3 extends over 16 amino acids. CDR3 amino acids: CASSPQVLAGPDTQYF. The CDR3 DNA reads as TGTGCCAGCTCCCCCCAGGTCCTAGCGGGGCCAGATACGCAGTATTTT.

The chain couples TRBV11-1 to TRBJ2-3; tentatively, D is TRBD1 (5 bases). The germline V and J ends were trimmed by 3 bases and 1 base, with 8 bases remaining between them. CDR1 is SGHAT, CDR2 FQDESV, per germline (reference sequence). This CDR3 is built from 14 residues. DNA for the CDR3: TGTGCCAGCAGCTTGGGCAGGGGCACAGATACGCAGTATTTT. It yields the protein CASSLGRGTDTQYF.

CDR3 coding DNA: TGTGCCTGGAGGTCGGCAGGGGGCAATGGCTACACCTTC. Encoded protein: CAWRSAGGNGYTF. The chain joins TRBV30 to TRBJ1-2; 8 nucleotides agree with TRBD1. Trimming took 3 bases from V and 6 from J; bases not matched to a gene: 6. The CDR3 consists of 13 residues. Germline assignment: CDR1 GTSNPN and CDR2 SVGIG (reference sequence). The full variable domain, rest sourced from reference TRBV30 and TRBJ1-2, is SQTIHQWPATLVQPVGSPLSLECTVEGTSNPNLYWYRQAAGRGLQLLFYSVGIGQISSEVPQNLSASRPQDRQFILSSKKLLLSDSGFYLCAWRSAGGNGYTFGSGTRLTVV.

CDR3 DNA sequence: TGTGCCAGCAGCTTAGCGGGGGTGTACAATGAGCAGTTCTTC. Protein product: CASSLAGVYNEQFF. The chain joins TRBV11-2 to TRBJ2-1; D possibly corresponds to TRBD2 (6 bases). This CDR3 comprises 14 residues. The V end was cut by 1 base, the J end by 4 bases, with 8 bases between. Per the germline V gene, CDR1 is SGHAT and CDR2 is FQNNGV.

This clone was counted a single time. This chain links TRBV6-6 with TRBJ2-3; 9 bases are a match to TRBD1. Germline CDR1 and CDR2: MNHNY and SVGAGI (reference sequence). V lost 6 bases, J lost 3 bases, and 4 bases stayed unmatched. This CDR3 is built from 14 residues. The CDR3 nucleotides read TGTGCCAGCAGAACAGGGGGCTCGACAGATACGCAGTATTTT. Protein sequence: CASRTGGSTDTQYF.

The V and J genes are TRBV7-8 and TRBJ2-3; possibly TRBD1 for D (6 bases). The CDR3 extends over 15 amino acids. Trimming pared 2 bases from V and 3 bases from J, leaving 12 bases between. Germline CDR1 reads SGHVS; CDR2 reads FQNEAQ. The CDR3 coding sequence is TGTGCCAGCAGCTTATTGGGGGCCCTGACAGATACGCAGTATTTT. Its translation is CASSLLGALTDTQYF.

This chain connects TRBV9 to TRBJ2-3; D unclear. In germline, CDR1 is SGDLS, CDR2 YYNGEE. The CDR3 runs to 11 residues. V was clipped by 4 bases and J by 2 bases, with 2 bases between them. CDR3 bases: TGTGCCAGCAGCAACACAGATACGCAGTATTTT. It specifies CASSNTDTQYF.

J is TRBJ2-2 and V is TRBV6-5; D not resolved. The length of the CDR3 is 12 residues. The V and J ends lost 6 bases and 5 bases respectively, with 7 bases between them. CDR1 and CDR2 from the germline V gene are MNHEY and SVGAGI. The CDR3 protein is CASRSSTGELFF. In nucleotides, the CDR3 is TGTGCCAGCAGGTCCAGTACCGGGGAGCTGTTTTTT.

The rearrangement links TRBV7-9 to TRBJ1-6; possible D gene TRBD1, 5 bases. The germline gives CDR1 SEHNR, CDR2 FQNEAQ (reference sequence). CDR3 length: 16 residues. V gave up 2 bases and J gave up 5 bases, with 13 bases separating them. The chain's CDR3 is CASSLPGVLDNSPLHF. The CDR3 DNA is TGTGCCAGCAGCTTACCGGGGGTCCTTGATAATTCACCCCTCCACTTT.

This clone appeared a single time. CDR3 region: CASSPGTGSQPQHF. The CDR3 bases are TGCGCCAGCAGCCCCGGGACAGGGAGTCAGCCCCAGCATTTT. This rearrangement joins TRBV5-1 to TRBJ1-5; 9 positions match TRBD1. After removal of 4 bases from V and 6 bases from J, the junction contained 5 bases not matched to a gene. CDR1 is SGHRS, CDR2 YFSETQ, per germline. The CDR3 covers 14 residues.

J is TRBJ2-3 and V is TRBV2; TRBD1 agrees at 9 bases. Germline CDR1 is SNHLY and CDR2 is FYNNEI. The J segment lost 2 bases and the V segment lost 1 base, leaving 1 base of the junction unmatched. CDR3 size: 15 residues. The CDR3: CASSEGDRDTDTQYF. CDR3 in DNA: TGTGCCAGCAGTGAAGGGGACAGGGACACAGATACGCAGTATTTT.

The chain recombines TRBV13 with TRBJ2-3; D is unclear. The CDR3 runs 14 residues. CDR1 and CDR2 (germline): PRHDT, FYEKMQ (reference sequence). V was pared by 0 bases and J by 2 bases, with 6 bases between. The CDR3 region is CASSLGLTTDTQYF. The CDR3 bases are TGTGCCAGCAGCTTAGGACTAACCACAGATACGCAGTATTTT.

CDR3 sequence: CASSVATRSDTQYF. DNA for the CDR3: TGTGCCAGCAGCGTAGCTACTAGGTCAGATACGCAGTATTTT. The V and J genes are TRBV9 and TRBJ2-3; the D gene is possibly TRBD2 (5 bases). Per germline, CDR1 SGDLS and CDR2 YYNGEE. The CDR3 consists of 14 residues. V gave up 0 bases and J gave up 4 bases, with 9 bases separating them.

The rearrangement joins TRBV7-2 to TRBJ2-7, with 8 nucleotides matching TRBD2. The length of the CDR3 is 15 residues. Germline CDR1 is SGHTA and CDR2 is FQGNSA. V trimming: 2 bases; J trimming: 2 bases; junction bases outside the gene matches: 5. The CDR3 sequence is CASSLSAGGAYEQYF. DNA of the CDR3: TGTGCCAGCAGCTTATCGGCCGGGGGGGCCTACGAGCAGTACTTC.

This rearrangement joins TRBV28 to TRBJ2-2, with 7 bases matching TRBD1. The V segment lost 6 bases and the J segment 6 bases; nucleotides outside the gene matches: 4. Germline lookup yields CDR1 MDHEN and CDR2 SYDVKM. This CDR3 has 13 amino acids. In nucleotides, the CDR3 is TGTGCCAGCAGGCGACAGGGAGCCGGGGAGCTGTTTTTT. Translation gives CASRRQGAGELFF.

This clone has only a few counts. This chain joins TRBV13 and TRBJ2-1, with 7 bases identical to TRBD1. V was clipped by 5 bases and J by 5 bases; unmatched bases: 9. The germline V gene has CDR1 PRHDT and CDR2 FYEKMQ (reference sequence). The CDR3 sequence is 15 residues long. The CDR3 reads CASSAYRGQNNEQFF. Written as DNA, the CDR3 is TGTGCCAGCAGCGCCTACAGGGGCCAAAACAATGAGCAGTTCTTC.

V gene TRBV2 combines with J gene TRBJ1-5; a weak D match, TRBD1 (5 bases). Between the trimmed V and J ends, which lost 7 bases and 7 bases, there was a span of 20 bases. This CDR3 spans 15 amino acids. Germline V gives CDR1 SNHLY, CDR2 FYNNEI. The CDR3: CASKLDGSKGQPQHF. The CDR3 DNA reads TGTGCCAGCAAACTGGACGGGTCCAAGGGGCAGCCCCAGCATTTT.

The V and J genes are TRBV6-5 and TRBJ2-3; D is unresolved. The CDR3 loop spans 13 amino acids. Per the germline V gene, CDR1 is MNHEY and CDR2 is SVGAGI. Trimming cost V 2 bases and J 0 bases, with 3 bases left between them. DNA of the CDR3: TGTGCCAGCAGTTACACAAGCACAGATACGCAGTATTTT. Its protein is CASSYTSTDTQYF.

This rearrangement joins TRBV6-1 to TRBJ2-2; the D gene is possibly TRBD2 (6 bases). V lost 1 base and J lost 4, with 19 bases in between. The length of the CDR3 is 18 residues. Germline V CDR1 and CDR2: MNHNS, SASEGT. CDR3 sequence: CASSEGRGLYSSTGELFF. DNA for the CDR3: TGTGCCAGCAGTGAAGGGAGGGGTCTATACTCATCCACCGGGGAGCTGTTTTTT.